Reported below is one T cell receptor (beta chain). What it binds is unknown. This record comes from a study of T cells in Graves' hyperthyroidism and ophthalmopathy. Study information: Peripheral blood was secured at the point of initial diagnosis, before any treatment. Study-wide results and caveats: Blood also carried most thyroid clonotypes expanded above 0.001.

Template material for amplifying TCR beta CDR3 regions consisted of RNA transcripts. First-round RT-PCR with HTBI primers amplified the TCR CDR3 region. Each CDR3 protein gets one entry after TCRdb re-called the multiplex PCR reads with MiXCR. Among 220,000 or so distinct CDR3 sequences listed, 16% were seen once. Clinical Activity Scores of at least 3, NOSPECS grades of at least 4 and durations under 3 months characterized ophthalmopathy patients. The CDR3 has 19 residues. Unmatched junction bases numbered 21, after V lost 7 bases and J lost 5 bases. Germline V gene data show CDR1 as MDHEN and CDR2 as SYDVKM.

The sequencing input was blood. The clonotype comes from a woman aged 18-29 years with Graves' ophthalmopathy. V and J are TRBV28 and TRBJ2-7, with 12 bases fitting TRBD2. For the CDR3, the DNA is TGTGCCAGCAACCAAGATCTCAGGGGACTAGCGGGTCCGGGGGACGAGCAGTACTTC. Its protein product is CASNQDLRGLAGPGDEQYF. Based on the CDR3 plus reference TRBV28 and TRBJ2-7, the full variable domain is DVKVTQSSRYLVKRTGEKVFLECVQDMDHENMFWYRQDPGLGLRLIYFSYDVKMKEKGDIPEGYSVSREKKERFSLILESASTNQTSMYLCASNQDLRGLAGPGDEQYFGPGTRLTVT.